This TCR beta chain was observed in a study of cytomegalovirus exposure and HLA in healthy donors (dated by TCRdb to the late 2010s). With respect to the entire study: An earlier analysis of some 500 of the donors reported 250 to 300 Gb of sequence data and some 100 million unique TCR beta sequences from 150 million to 200 million T cells. An early release that covered fewer than 800 HLA-typed donors contained around 330 gigabases of sequencing data and some 87 million unique TCR sequences. Among the roughly 400 genotyped donors, around 81% belonged to the genetic ancestry cluster associated with self-reported Caucasian donors. The aim of the study was to test whether cataloging public T cell receptors could identify signatures of past pathogen exposure. The study used immunosequencing to profile the T cell repertoires of 666 subjects and linked those repertoires to cytomegalovirus serostatus. In addition to the first cohort of 650 to 800 subjects, a separate validation cohort of some 120 different subjects was used. To predict cytomegalovirus infection status, the study brought together high-throughput TCR immunosequencing, statistical association of individual TCRs with disease status, and machine learning. To study patterns of TCR occurrence, a later analysis re-analyzed previously published TCR beta repertoires from around 700 donors and added high-resolution HLA genotyping. Rather than drawing on any new phenotypic data, the later analysis identified candidate immune exposures from TCR beta sequences and the way those sequences occurred across donors. An earlier analysis of about 600 of the donors used high-throughput TCR beta sequencing to judge whether each TCR beta V gene segment behaved as functional or pseudogenic. Donor age, sex, ethnicity and CMV serostatus were compiled together with the repertoire data. A later genetic analysis took genome-wide SNP genotypes for 398 of the 666 donors and used that subset as a discovery cohort. All discovery cohort repertoires had been generated on a single sequencing platform. HLA typing covered class I and class II loci at four-digit resolution. The number of donors typed differed by locus, with about 629-630 for A, B, C, DRB1 and DQB1, 522 for DQA1, 606 for DPA1, and some 450 for DPB1. About 5 DR-DQ haplotypes were handled as single units for association and clustering, since linkage in the cohort was strong. Among a few hundred genotyped donors of the cohort, an average of roughly 240,000 unique TCR beta nucleotide sequences were sequenced per donor, around 18% of them non-productive.

Broad study findings and their caveats: CMV serostatus was the only immune exposure information available for the cohort. A later analysis found that TCR association rates varied across HLA loci, with DRB1 alleles showing the most associated TCRs and HLA-C alleles the fewest. Because counts were too low, seventeen rarely observed V segments, including chromosome 9 orphons, were left out of the earlier analysis of about 500 of the donors. Correlated functional status among segregating V segments might be attributable to linkage disequilibrium, but an unknown experimental factor could not be ruled out. Cytomegalovirus status was reported to be diagnosed by the classifier with high specificity and sensitivity in both the original and validation cohorts. While some public TCRs were present in many individuals, most TCR sequences turned up only very rarely across donors. Compared with equally common non-associated chains, HLA-associated TCR beta chains in a later analysis were more clonally expanded and had lower generation probabilities. In a later genetic analysis, a missense DCLRE1C variant was associated with V-gene and J-gene trimming of TCR beta chains, and the association was replicated in an independent cohort. A group of highly shared sequence variants was considered likely to be a technical artifact of the sequencing pipeline. In vitro tests confirmed that three of the cytomegalovirus-associated TCR beta chains recognize cytomegalovirus antigens. Broadly in line with IMGT annotations, most TCR beta V segments showed up in productive rearrangements about 87% or about 30% of the time in an earlier analysis of 587 of the donors. Because HLA typing was missing for some donors at each locus, association tests included only the typed subset. Most CMV-associated TCR beta chains appeared to be HLA-restricted in a later analysis, and the HLA associations seemed to be driven largely by CMV exposure. The study gave a list of some 150 TCR beta chains associated with cytomegalovirus. A later analysis reported that several top co-occurrence clusters appeared linked to parvovirus B19, influenza, CMV and Epstein-Barr virus. A further reported finding was that TCR beta sequences accurately predicted the HLA-A and HLA-B alleles for most subjects in the first cohort. In a later analysis, 15,000 to 20,000 TCR beta sequences were associated with specific HLA alleles at a false discovery rate of 0.05. Only TCR beta chains were sequenced in this cohort, and the absence of alpha or paired-chain data limited detectable features. Some IMGT-functional V segments, including TRBV6-2 and TRBV6-3, could not be distinguished by the 87-base-pair reads and were therefore excluded. In a later genetic analysis, fewer N-insertions in productive TCRs were reported among donors in an Asian-associated ancestry cluster than the approximately 670-donor mean. It was suggested by the authors that the approach could potentially be generalized to other disease states and immunological phenotypes. Presence/absence analyses assumed roughly uniform sequencing depth across donors, an assumption that may not hold. When HLA alleles, especially DR and DQ, strongly co-occurred, TCR associations were difficult to assign to individual alleles.

Receptor libraries were prepared by the immunoSEQ multiplex PCR assay. For the multiplex PCR, a mixture combining 60 forward primers for TCR Vbeta segments and 13 reverse primers for TCR Jbeta segments was used. The CDR3 region of rearranged TCR beta genes was amplified from genomic DNA by a multiplex PCR assay. Amplified TCR beta libraries were sequenced as 87-base-pair reads on the Illumina HiSeq System. The authors' pipeline ran thus. Across the roughly 640 repertoires, a later analysis counted some 80 million unique TCR beta chains, about 10 million of which were shared by at least two donors. Raw reads were error-corrected and collapsed into unique sequences with a nearest-neighbor algorithm that merged closely related sequences to remove PCR and sequencing errors. Alignment of CDR3 sequences to IMGT reference sequences was used to assign V, D and J gene segments. For a sequence to be retained, a match of at least six nucleotides was required to both a V gene segment and a J gene segment. A rearrangement counted as productive if the CDR3 had no stop codons and remained in frame with V and J, and every other rearrangement counted as non-productive. Following IMGT convention, CDR3 was defined as the stretch from the second conserved V-encoded cysteine to the conserved J-encoded phenylalanine. Sequences without an unambiguous match to a single V gene segment were excluded from the earlier analysis of 450 to 750 of the donors. In an earlier analysis of more than 500 of the donors, a V segment was called functional when productive rearrangements were above 56.7%, and segregating when the standard deviation between donors exceeded 5%. A statistical classification framework was built to diagnose cytomegalovirus status from the catalog of TCR beta chain sequences. In a later analysis, TCR nucleotide sequences were compared against IMGT/GENE-DB human TR gene sequences so that V and J genes could be assigned. Using the TCRdist pipeline, a later analysis assigned CDR3 sequences along with most-parsimonious VDJ recombination scenarios. In a later analysis, each TCR beta chain was defined by its CDR3 amino acid sequence together with its V-gene family, and reads lacking a unique V-gene family were excluded. In a later analysis, a few hundred highly shared, low-generation-probability nucleotide sequences were removed to address suspected cross-contamination and a sequencing artifact. In a later analysis, a clonal expansion index was calculated for each public chain from normalized within-repertoire ranks of inferred template counts. Generation probabilities in a later analysis came from a VDJ recombination model fitted to out-of-frame rearrangements, and those results were checked against IGoR. Hypergeometric tests were used in a later analysis to score TCR-TCR, TCR-HLA and TCR-CMV co-occurrence, with a repertoire-size bias correction applied to the TCR pairs. In a later analysis, false discovery rates were estimated by permuting HLA or CMV assignments 20 times. In a later analysis, co-occurring TCRs were grouped with DBSCAN, and TCRdist sequence similarity was added when clustering was performed within HLA-allele-positive subsets. For co-occurrence clustering, repertoires with fewer than 30,000 or more than 120,000 public chains were excluded, along with four to six repertoires with anomalous nucleotide sharing. TCRdb carries this immuneACCESS record with in-frame sequences only. Its versions omit some clonotypes, under half of them owing to an unresolved V gene in the studies checked, with the rest unexplained. V, J and clone size were drawn from that table, and D and trimming were deduced from the DNA. Present in this sample are around 130,000 clones, 65% to 80% of which were seen just once. The ten top clones hold less than 3.5% of the sample.

From V the trimming removes 5 bases and from J it removes 3 bases, while the gene matches leave 10 bases of the junction unaccounted for. In the germline V gene, CDR1 corresponds to SGHTA and CDR2 to FQGNSA. Its CDR3 holds 15 amino acids, cysteine through phenylalanine. Of all the DNA, just the CDR3 is kept, 45 bases in frame from base 1. A word on this clone: The antigen it recognizes is unknown. No much larger clonotype is one base removed from it; base qualities were not supplied.

The cohort comprised approximately 700 healthy bone marrow donors. At the time of sampling, all cohort members were nominally healthy, though unrecorded immune exposures were likely present. The donor was CMV seropositive and was included in the group of 250 to 350 seropositive cohort members. Each donor provided a peripheral blood sample, and peripheral blood mononuclear cells were used for TCR beta sequencing. Genomic DNA extraction from the blood cell samples was performed with the Qiagen DNeasy Blood Extraction Kit. Sequenced sample: PBMCs. The TCR comes from a woman in her 40s in good health and CMV-seropositive. Recombination linked TRBV7-2 to TRBJ2-7, with 7 bases matching TRBD1. Read as DNA, the sequence is TGTGCCAGCAGCCTTACCGGGACAGAGTACTACGAGCAGTACTTC. Its protein reads: CASSLTGTEYYEQYF.